The 9 T cell receptor beta chains presented below share a single source sample, sequenced in a study of graft-versus-host responses after intestinal transplantation (dated by TCRdb to the early 2020s). What the time point label conveys for this sample: cells obtained before transplantation from donor or recipient. Receptors were amplified or captured by the immunoSEQ multiplex PCR assay. Entries here come from immuneACCESS through TCRdb and include only in-frame sequences with V and J called. Some clones fail to appear in such tables; in the studies checked, an unresolved V gene covers under half of the shortfall, and the cause of the remainder is unknown. The sample has tens of thousands of clones on record, under 90% of them singletons. The top ten clonotypes cover nearly 0.11% of the sample. Their antigens remain unidentified. The input for sequencing was unstimulated CD4+ T cells sorted from spleen or lymph node cells, taken before intestinal transplant. The receptors shown here come from a human donor who received an intestinal transplant.

The chain combines TRBV10-3 with TRBJ1-5; possible D gene TRBD1, 6 bases. Germline CDR1 and CDR2: ENHRY and SYGVKD. This CDR3 has 13 amino acids. V shed 6 bases and J shed 7 bases, with 13 bases lying between them. CDR3 nucleotide sequence: TGTGCCATCAGGGGGGAGGGGGGCCAGCCCCAGCATTTT. Protein sequence: CAIRGEGGQPQHF.

The chain links TRBV27 to TRBJ2-4; maybe TRBD2 (7 bases). V gave up 6 bases and J gave up 11 bases, with 20 bases separating them. This CDR3 has 14 residues. Per germline, CDR1 MNHEY and CDR2 SMNVEV (reference sequence). The CDR3 DNA reads TGTGCCAGCAGAAGTCACGGGGGGCCCACCCTTCAGTACTTC. It encodes CASRSHGGPTLQYF.

The chain employs TRBV29-1 and TRBJ2-1, with TRBD2 identical over 12 bases. The CDR3 covers 15 residues. Trimming removed 7 bases from V and 9 bases from J; junction bases left unmatched: 13. Germline-derived CDR1 and CDR2 are SQVTM and ANQGSEA. The CDR3 DNA sequence: TGCAGCGGGCGGGCTAGCGGGGGGGCGGTAAGTGAGCAGTTCTTC. It yields the protein CSGRASGGAVSEQFF.

The chain joins TRBV6-5 to TRBJ1-2; TRBD1 matches 10 bases. The germline CDR1 and CDR2 sequences are MNHEY and SVGAGI. The V gene end was trimmed by 6 bases and the J gene end by 5 bases; junction bases not matched to a gene: 9. CDR3 length: 15 residues. The CDR3 here is CASSPRQGAWYGYTF. CDR3 DNA sequence: TGTGCCAGCAGCCCTAGACAGGGGGCATGGTATGGCTACACCTTC.

In this sample, this clone turned up once. The chain is built from TRBV27 and TRBJ2-7, with TRBD2 matching 15 bases. There are 16 residues in the CDR3. CDR1 and CDR2 (germline): MNHEY, SMNVEV (reference sequence). V was pared by 5 bases and J by 3 bases, with 5 bases of the junction left unmatched. The CDR3 spells CASSAGLAGGNYEQYF. The CDR3 DNA follows: TGTGCCAGCAGTGCTGGACTAGCGGGGGGGAACTACGAGCAGTACTTC.

V gene TRBV7-3 combines with J gene TRBJ2-3, with D possibly TRBD2 on 5 matching bases. V lost 7 bases to trimming and J lost 5 bases, with 13 bases between them. Looked up from germline, CDR1 is SGHTA and CDR2 is FQGTGA. The CDR3 is made up of 13 amino acids. The chain's CDR3 is CASTQDGGDTQYF. Written as DNA, the CDR3 is TGTGCCAGCACCCAGGACGGAGGAGATACGCAGTATTTT.

The chain employs TRBV6-5 and TRBJ1-2, with D possibly matching TRBD1 (6 bases). This CDR3 comprises 13 residues. Trimming removed 5 bases from V and 4 bases from J, with 11 bases in between. Per germline, CDR1 MNHEY and CDR2 SVGAGI. The CDR3 DNA sequence: TGTGCCAGCAGTACAGGGTTGCGCTATGGCTACACCTTC. Translating gives CASSTGLRYGYTF.

The chain carries TRBV9 and TRBJ2-7; TRBD1 is a possible D gene (7 bases). Germline V gene sequence: CDR1 SGDLS, CDR2 YYNGEE. The CDR3 consists of 15 residues. V lost 4 bases, J lost 0 bases, and 14 bases lay in between. CDR3: CASSIAGGLSYEQYF. Here the CDR3 DNA reads TGTGCCAGCAGCATAGCAGGGGGACTCTCCTACGAGCAGTACTTC.

This clone was observed a single time. The rearrangement joins TRBV7-9 to TRBJ1-5; the D gene is possibly TRBD1 (5 bases). The V and J ends lost 4 bases and 6 bases respectively, with 7 bases between them. The CDR3 loop spans 12 amino acids. CDR1 is SEHNR and CDR2 is FQNEAQ in the germline V gene (reference sequence). In nucleotides, the CDR3 is TGTGCCAGCAGCTCCGACAGTCAGCCCCAGCATTTT. It yields the protein CASSSDSQPQHF.